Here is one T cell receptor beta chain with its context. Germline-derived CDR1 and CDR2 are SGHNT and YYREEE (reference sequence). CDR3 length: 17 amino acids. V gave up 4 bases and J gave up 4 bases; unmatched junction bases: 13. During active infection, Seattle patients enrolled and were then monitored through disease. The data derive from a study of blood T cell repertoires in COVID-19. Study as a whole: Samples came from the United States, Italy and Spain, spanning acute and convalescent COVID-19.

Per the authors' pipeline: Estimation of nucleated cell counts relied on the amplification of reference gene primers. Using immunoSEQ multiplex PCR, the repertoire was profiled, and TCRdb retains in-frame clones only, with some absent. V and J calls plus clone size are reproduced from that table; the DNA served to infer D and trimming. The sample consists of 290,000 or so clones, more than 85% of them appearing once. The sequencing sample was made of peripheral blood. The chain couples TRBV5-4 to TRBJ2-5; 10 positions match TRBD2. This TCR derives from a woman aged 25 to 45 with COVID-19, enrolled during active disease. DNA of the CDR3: TGTGCCAGCAGCAACCTCCATAGCGGGAGGTCGGGAGAGACCCAGTACTTC. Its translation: CASSNLHSGRSGETQYF.